A single sample is the source of the 16 T cell receptor beta chains below, sequenced in a study of T cells in Graves' hyperthyroidism and ophthalmopathy. RNA transcripts gave rise to amplified TCR beta CDR3 regions. First-round RT-PCR of the TCR CDR3 relied on the HTBI primer set. One entry per CDR3 protein results from TCRdb running MiXCR on the multiplex PCR reads. The sample records approximately 600,000 distinct CDR3 sequences, about 15% being singletons. Sequenced input: blood. These receptors originate from a woman aged 25 to 45 with Graves' hyperthyroidism that later progressed to Graves' ophthalmopathy.

The chain uses TRBV19 and TRBJ2-2; 12 nucleotides line up with TRBD2. V shed 6 bases, J shed 0 bases, and the junction held 5 bases outside the gene matches. The germline V gene has CDR1 LNHDA and CDR2 SQIVND (reference sequence). CDR3 length: 17 residues. In nucleotides, the CDR3 is TGTGCCAGTAGAAGTTGGACTAGCGGGGCGAACACCGGGGAGCTGTTTTTT. Translating gives CASRSWTSGANTGELFF.

To note about this clonotype: Possible read error: a much larger clone is one base away. J is TRBJ2-1 and V is TRBV24-1; D possibly corresponds to TRBD2 (5 bases). CDR1 is KGHDR and CDR2 is SFDVKD in the germline V gene. This CDR3 region has 16 residues. V was clipped by 7 bases and J by 0 bases, with 15 bases between them. The CDR3 region is CATSSTSGNSYNEQFF. As DNA, the CDR3 is TGTGCCACCAGCTCGACCAGCGGCAACTCCTACAATGAGCAGTTCTTC.

In this sample, this clonotype turned up many times. A much more abundant neighbour one base away suggests this may be a read error. The rearrangement uses TRBV6-1 and TRBJ2-3; D remains unclear. V was clipped by 6 bases and J by 2 bases, with 3 bases between them. There are 11 residues in the CDR3. The germline CDR1 and CDR2 sequences are MNHNS and SASEGT. CDR3 sequence reads: CASRYTDTQYF. CDR3 DNA: TGTGCCAGCAGGTACACAGATACGCAGTATTTT.

V gene TRBV6-1 combines with J gene TRBJ2-1; TRBD2 might be the D (6 bases). This CDR3 is built from 13 residues. Trimming left V 4 bases short and J 9 bases short, with 13 bases between. Germline CDR1 and CDR2: MNHNS and SASEGT. The CDR3 loop is CASSVTSYGEQFF. The CDR3 nucleotides read TGTGCCAGCAGTGTGACTAGTTACGGTGAGCAGTTCTTC.

This clonotype was observed at least ten times. The chain uses TRBV28 and TRBJ2-5; 8 nucleotides match TRBD2. With 4 bases clipped from V and 5 bases from J, the junction kept 9 bases outside the gene matches. The length of the CDR3 is 15 residues. Germline lookup yields CDR1 MDHEN and CDR2 SYDVKM. Here the CDR3 DNA reads TGTGCCAGCAGTTCCTTAGCGGGAATAAGGGAGACCCAGTACTTC. Its translation is CASSSLAGIRETQYF.

This clonotype was counted ten times or more. The chain employs TRBV4-1 and TRBJ2-5; D unresolved. Trimming left V 0 bases short and J 3 bases short, with 14 bases between. This CDR3 is 16 amino acids long. Per the germline V gene, CDR1 is MGHRA and CDR2 is YSYEKL. CDR3 sequence reads: CASSQDWSSVEETQYF. CDR3 DNA: TGCGCCAGCAGCCAAGATTGGAGTAGTGTGGAAGAGACCCAGTACTTC.

This clonotype has only a few counts. The chain employs TRBV29-1 and TRBJ1-2; D is perhaps TRBD1 (6 bases). The CDR3 totals 16 residues. From germline, CDR1 is SQVTM and CDR2 ANQGSEA. The CDR3, as DNA: TGCATCCTTCCCGAGGGGGGGGGCGTTCGGGGCTATGGCTACACCTTC. Its protein product is CILPEGGGVRGYGYTF.

Note on this clonotype: The junction does not match germline at one end; this may be a read error. The V call is TRBV7-2, the J call TRBJ1-5, with TRBD1 matching over 7 bases. The CDR3 has 15 residues. CDR1 is SGHTA, CDR2 FQGNSA, per germline. Here the CDR3 DNA reads TGTGCCAGCAGCCCAATGGGGCCAGCGGGACAGCCCCACCATTTT. This gives the protein CASSPMGPAGQPHHF.

This chain connects TRBV24-1 to TRBJ1-1; tentative D call: TRBD1 (5 bases). Between the trimmed V and J ends, which lost 8 bases and 6 bases, there was a span of 15 bases. This CDR3 spans 13 amino acids. CDR1 and CDR2 (germline): KGHDR, SFDVKD. The CDR3 sequence: CATTGSGTAEAFF. The CDR3 DNA reads as TGTGCCACCACAGGGAGTGGAACGGCTGAAGCTTTCTTT.

In regard to this clonotype: A much larger clonotype is one base distant, so this may be a read error. The gene calls are TRBV28 and TRBJ2-7; weak D call: TRBD1 (6 bases). The CDR3 extends over 14 amino acids. Deletions cut 3 bases from V and 6 bases from J, with 15 bases between. Germline V gene data show CDR1 as MDHEN and CDR2 as SYDVKM. The CDR3 region has the DNA TGTGCCAGCAGTTTGGGGACAAGGCCCTGCGAGCAGTACTTC. Translation: CASSLGTRPCEQYF. Complete variable domain (other parts from reference TRBV28 and TRBJ2-7): DVKVTQSSRYLVKRTGEKVFLECVQDMDHENMFWYRQDPGLGLRLIYFSYDVKMKEKGDIPEGYSVSREKKERFSLILESASTNQTSMYLCASSLGTRPCEQYFGPGTRLTVT.

In this sample, this clonotype turned up a few times. V and J are TRBV19 and TRBJ1-3, with D possibly matching TRBD1 (5 bases). The V end lost 9 bases, the J end lost 0 bases, and 27 bases lay between the germline ends. The CDR3 loop spans 19 amino acids. CDR1 and CDR2 from the germline V gene are LNHDA and SQIVND (reference sequence). This chain's CDR3 is CASHSTWDVGLFSGNTIYF. In DNA form, the CDR3 reads TGTGCCAGCCATTCCACCTGGGACGTCGGTCTTTTCTCTGGAAACACCATATATTTT.

The V call is TRBV13, the J call TRBJ2-3, with D tentatively TRBD1 (7 bases). This CDR3 comprises 12 residues. The germline V and J ends were trimmed by 8 bases and 5 bases, with 11 bases remaining between them. CDR1 PRHDT and CDR2 FYEKMQ come from the germline V gene (reference sequence). The CDR3 DNA follows: TGTGCCAGCCAGGGGGGATTAGATACGCAGTATTTT. The encoded protein is CASQGGLDTQYF.

In its sample, this clonotype was seen many times. This chain links TRBV25-1 with TRBJ2-6; the D gene is possibly TRBD2 (6 bases). Germline-derived CDR1 and CDR2 are MGHDK and SYGVNS. Trimming shortened V by 6 bases and J by 2 bases, and 8 bases separated the two germline ends. The length of the CDR3 is 14 residues. CDR3 in amino acids: CASRGGTGANVLTF. The CDR3 bases are TGTGCCAGCAGAGGAGGGACTGGGGCCAACGTCCTGACTTTC. The variable domain in full, with the rest retrieved from reference TRBV25-1 and TRBJ2-6, is EADIYQTPRYLVIGTGKKITLECSQTMGHDKMYWYQQDPGMELHLIHYSYGVNSTEKGDLSSESTVSRIRTEHFPLTLESARPSHTSQYLCASRGGTGANVLTFGAGSRLTVL.

With regard to this clonotype: It may be a read error: a sequence one base away is much more abundant. The rearrangement joins TRBV14 to TRBJ1-1; D ambiguous. The CDR3 extends over 16 amino acids. The germline CDR1 and CDR2 sequences are SGHDN and FVKESK. The CDR3 DNA follows: TGTGCCAGCAGCCACAGGTCCCGAGCTGTGAACGCTGAAGCTTTCTTT. It yields the protein CASSHRSRAVNAEAFF.

This sequence joins TRBV20-1 and TRBJ1-1; the D gene is possibly TRBD1 (5 bases). Looked up from germline, CDR1 is DFQATT and CDR2 is SNEGSKA (reference sequence). The V gene lost 6 bases and the J gene lost 1 base, with 12 bases spanning the gap. The CDR3 spans 13 residues. CDR3 residues: CSASGLQNTEAFF. The CDR3 nucleotides are TGCAGTGCCTCGGGACTGCAGAACACTGAAGCTTTCTTT.

The rearrangement joins TRBV20-1 to TRBJ2-7; TRBD1 might be the D (6 bases). The V end lost 5 bases, the J end lost 6 bases, and 14 bases lay between the germline ends. The CDR3 totals 12 residues. CDR1 is DFQATT, CDR2 SNEGSKA, per germline (reference sequence). The chain's CDR3 is CSAYLTGSEQYF. CDR3 bases: TGCAGTGCTTATCTTACAGGGAGCGAGCAGTACTTC.